This TCR beta chain was captured in a study of CD8 T cells in Susac syndrome (dated 2019 in TCRdb). General notes on the study: Repertoire sequencing was used to test whether CD8+ T cell activation and differentiation in Susac syndrome was antigen driven.

High-throughput TCR beta sequencing profiled peripheral blood CD8+ and CD4+ T cells from healthy donors, Susac syndrome patients and multiple sclerosis patients. The multiple sclerosis controls were treatment-naive patients whose relapsing-remitting disease, either stable or active, fulfilled the revised McDonald criteria. Bulk CD8+ and CD4+ T cells were purified magnetically by negative isolation, whereas CD8+ TEMRA cells were enriched by FACS. Blood was collected in EDTA tubes and processed within 24 hours, with PBMCs isolated through density gradient centrifugation. PBMCs intended for TCR sequencing were cryopreserved in liquid nitrogen and were subsequently thawed in a 37 degrees C water bath. The sorted or isolated CD4+, CD8+ and CD8+ TEMRA cells reached a purity of at least 90%. RNA was extracted using the RNeasy kit, and about 0.45 to 1 ug of the RNA was reverse transcribed with random hexamers. The immunoSEQ multiplex PCR assay, covering 54 Vbeta and 13 Jbeta segments, was used to amplify TCR beta CDR3 regions. Bias from PCR amplification was corrected by using a synthetic template baseline for primer optimization and for computational correction. The study's processing was this. Reads were annotated to V, D and J genes according to IMGT and were analyzed with immunoSEQ Analyzer, with only productive sequences retained. To calculate clonality, Shannon entropy was normalized by log2 of the number of productive unique sequences and then subtracted from one. Public and private clones were assessed among the 100 most prevalent clones of each patient and control. Clones were defined as Susac-specific when absent from the healthy and MS cohorts, from approximately 1,100 published viral clones and from other ImmuneACCESS disease sequences. TCRdb applied fastp at Q25 and MiXCR to the public reads, then kept only in-frame beta chains. Rows merge per CDR3 protein into single entries with the most common DNA and genes. These V and J calls rely on TCRdb rather than the paper's analysis. The sample has roughly 120,000 distinct CDR3 sequences on record, about 92% of them singletons. Just under 0.095% of the sample comes from the top ten.

This clonotype has a single count. It has no known antigen specificity. No much larger clonotype is one base removed from it; base qualities were not supplied. On its own, one read is weak support. Germline trimming amounts to 3 bases on V and 0 bases on J, with 13 as the count of junction bases outside the gene matches. CDR1 is given as LNHNV and CDR2 as YYDKDF, both from the germline V gene (reference sequence). From its cysteine to its phenylalanine, the CDR3 spans 18 amino acids. Only CDR3 DNA is held: 54 bases, read in frame from base 1. The full study reports these points: The number of individuals in the TCR sequencing and HLA analysis was recognized as being relatively small.

Recombination linked TRBV15 to TRBJ2-7; TRBD1 agrees with 8 junctional bases. The sequencing input was CD4+ T cells from PBMCs. The source of this sequence is a human donor with multiple sclerosis. Here is the DNA: TGTGCCACCAGCAGGGGGGGACAGGATTTTATCCTCTCCTACGAGCAGTACTTC. Its translation reads: CATSRGGQDFILSYEQYF.